Below are 17 T cell receptor beta chains sequenced from a single sample in a study of T cell responses to AZD1222 COVID-19 vaccine. Sequenced by immunoSEQ multiplex PCR; TCRdb stores in-frame clones only, minus some. The sample has about 96,000 clones; roughly nine tenths are singletons. Sequenced material: peripheral blood, taken on day 0 of AZD1222 vaccination. The source is an adult in good health.

The V gene is TRBV7-9, the J gene TRBJ2-1, with D uncertain. The CDR3 runs 15 residues. Germline values: CDR1 SEHNR, CDR2 FQNEAQ (reference sequence). V dropped 5 bases and J dropped 5 bases, with 16 bases sitting between them. CDR3 nucleotide sequence: TGTGCCAGCAGCCCGAAGTTGAGAATAAACAATGAGCAGTTCTTC. Amino acids: CASSPKLRINNEQFF.

The V call is TRBV6-1, the J call TRBJ2-7; D might be TRBD2 (6 bases). The CDR3 has 13 amino acids. Germline CDR1 is MNHNS and CDR2 is SASEGT. The V gene lost 2 bases and the J gene lost 6 bases, with 11 bases spanning the gap. The CDR3 loop is CASSETGGSEQYF. CDR3 nucleotide sequence: TGTGCCAGCAGTGAAACCGGAGGGAGCGAGCAGTACTTC.

The genes are TRBV6-5 and TRBJ1-2, with 7 bases lining up with TRBD1. V lost 0 bases, J lost 6 bases, and 10 bases stayed unmatched. The CDR3 has 16 amino acids. Per the germline V gene, CDR1 is MNHEY and CDR2 is SVGAGI. CDR3 in DNA: TGTGCCAGCAGTTACTCGATTACTCCGGGACAGCATGGCTACACCTTC. Protein: CASSYSITPGQHGYTF.

This clone showed up just once. The genes are TRBV6-2 or TRBV6-3 and TRBJ1-5, with 8 bases that match TRBD1. The CDR3 extends over 15 amino acids. The germline gives CDR1 MNHEY, CDR2 SVGEGT. The J segment lost 2 bases and the V segment lost 5 bases, leaving 5 bases of the junction unmatched. CDR3 nucleotide sequence: TGTGCCAGCAGTCAGTCGACAGGGGGCAATCAGCCCCAGCATTTT. Amino acid sequence: CASSQSTGGNQPQHF.

The rearrangement uses TRBV3-1 (or the pseudogene TRBV3-2) and TRBJ1-1; D is ambiguous. This CDR3 has 14 residues. Trimming stripped 4 bases from V and 0 bases from J, with 9 bases between. Germline V gene sequence: CDR1 LGHDT, CDR2 YNNKEL (reference sequence). The DNA of the CDR3 is TGTGCCAGCAGCCCTGACACTATGAACACTGAAGCTTTCTTT. Protein: CASSPDTMNTEAFF.

This chain connects TRBV7-6 to TRBJ1-2; D gene uncertain. CDR1 and CDR2 (germline): SGHVS, FNYEAQ. This CDR3 has 14 amino acids. V lost 0 bases, J lost 9 bases, and 14 bases lay in between. The CDR3 sequence is CASSLANWGMSYTF. DNA of the CDR3: TGTGCCAGCAGCTTAGCGAATTGGGGTATGAGCTACACCTTC.

The J gene is TRBJ2-3, the V gene TRBV6-2 or TRBV6-3, with D perhaps TRBD1 or TRBD2 (5 bases each). V lost 6 bases to trimming and J lost 1 base, with 14 bases between them. The germline V gene encodes CDR1 MNHEY and CDR2 SVGEGT. This CDR3 region has 15 residues. CDR3 nucleotide sequence: TGTGCCAGCAGCCGGATGGGGGACCGCACAGATACGCAGTATTTT. It encodes CASSRMGDRTDTQYF.

The rearrangement uses TRBV6-4 and TRBJ2-7, with 8 bases aligning to TRBD2. The CDR3 has 12 residues. The J segment lost 6 bases and the V segment lost 6 bases, leaving 4 bases of the junction unmatched. Germline lookup yields CDR1 MRHNA and CDR2 SNTAGT. The CDR3 reads CASSGGACEQYF. In DNA form, the CDR3 reads TGTGCCAGCAGCGGGGGGGCTTGCGAGCAGTACTTC.

V gene TRBV10-1 combines with J gene TRBJ1-1; TRBD1 matches at 7 bases. CDR3 length equals 16 residues. Trimming took 3 bases from V and 3 from J; bases not matched to a gene: 10. Looked up from germline, CDR1 is WNHNN and CDR2 is SYGVQD (reference sequence). The CDR3 loop is CASSDEGRTGYTEAFF. The CDR3 DNA is TGCGCCAGCAGTGACGAGGGAAGGACAGGATACACTGAAGCTTTCTTT.

The rearrangement joins TRBV19 to TRBJ2-1, with D perhaps TRBD1 or TRBD2 (6 bases each). This CDR3 is 16 amino acids long. From germline, CDR1 is LNHDA and CDR2 SQIVND (reference sequence). Trimming took 8 bases from V and 3 from J, leaving 20 bases between them. This CDR3 is CASSLGGRSYYNEQFF. Here the CDR3 DNA reads TGTGCCAGTTCCCTAGGGGGGAGAAGTTACTACAATGAGCAGTTCTTC.

The rearrangement joins TRBV3-1 (or the pseudogene TRBV3-2) to TRBJ2-3; tentatively, D is TRBD2 (5 bases). The V gene's germline CDR1 is LGHDT and CDR2 YNNKEL (reference sequence). V shed 1 base and J shed 7 bases, with 21 bases lying between them. There are 17 residues in the CDR3. CDR3 coding DNA: TGTGCCAGCAGCCAAGGTTCCGGGATAGGGTTGGTGCATACGCAGTATTTT. Protein: CASSQGSGIGLVHTQYF.

This sequence joins TRBV27 and TRBJ2-2; D assignment may be TRBD1 or TRBD2 (5 bases each). V lost 7 bases to trimming and J lost 5 bases, with 14 bases between them. From germline, CDR1 is MNHEY and CDR2 SMNVEV (reference sequence). CDR3 length: 14 residues. The CDR3 loop reads CASIPSWGTGELFF. Written as DNA, the CDR3 is TGTGCCAGCATACCCTCCTGGGGGACCGGGGAGCTGTTTTTT.

This chain links TRBV6-6 with TRBJ1-2; D unresolved. V was cut by 4 bases and J by 4 bases, with 10 bases left in between. Germline V gene data show CDR1 as MNHNY and CDR2 as SVGAGI (reference sequence). The CDR3 is 13 residues long. The CDR3 spells CASSWAGSYGYTF. In nucleotides, the CDR3 is TGTGCCAGCAGTTGGGCGGGTAGCTATGGCTACACCTTC.

This chain uses TRBV5-1 with TRBJ2-2; 7 nucleotides align to TRBD1. The V segment lost 5 bases and the J segment 1 base; nucleotides outside the gene matches: 2. CDR3 length equals 14 residues. CDR1 SGHRS and CDR2 YFSETQ come from the germline V gene. As DNA, the CDR3 is TGCGCCAGCAGACGGACAGGGAACACCGGGGAGCTGTTTTTT. This encodes CASRRTGNTGELFF. Supplemented by reference TRBV5-1 and TRBJ2-2, the full variable domain reads KAGVTQTPRYLIKTRGQQVTLSCSPISGHRSVSWYQQTPGQGLQFLFEYFSETQRNKGNFPGRFSGRQFSNSRSEMNVSTLELGDSALYLCASRRTGNTGELFFGEGSRLTVL.

The chain combines TRBV27 with TRBJ2-7; 10 bases fit TRBD1. The junction had 8 bases not matched to a gene; V was cut back by 7 bases and J by 2 bases. The CDR3 has 15 amino acids. The germline CDR1 and CDR2 sequences are MNHEY and SMNVEV (reference sequence). The CDR3 sequence: CASNPGTGAAYEQYF. DNA of the CDR3: TGTGCCAGCAATCCCGGGACAGGGGCTGCCTACGAGCAGTACTTC.

This clone was recorded once. The chain carries TRBV6-1 and TRBJ1-6; D might be TRBD1 (5 bases). Between the trimmed V and J ends, which lost 1 base and 7 bases, there was a span of 11 bases. Germline V gene lookup returns CDR1 MNHNS and CDR2 SASEGT. The CDR3 is 15 residues long. CDR3 DNA: TGTGCCAGCAGTGAAGGTAGACAGAAAAATTCACCCCTCCACTTT. It specifies CASSEGRQKNSPLHF.

The chain has TRBV11-1 and TRBJ2-7; TRBD1 matches at 8 bases. CDR3 length: 16 amino acids. Trimming cost V 2 bases and J 1 base; bases outside gene matches: 7. From germline, CDR1 is SGHAT and CDR2 FQDESV (reference sequence). The DNA for the CDR3 is TGTGCCAGCAGCTTATTTGGGACAGGCGATTCCTACGAGCAGTACTTC. Translation gives CASSLFGTGDSYEQYF. Looking up the rest from reference TRBV11-1 and TRBJ2-7 gives the full variable domain: EAEVAQSPRYKITEKSQAVAFWCDPISGHATLYWYRQILGQGPELLVQFQDESVVDDSQLPKDRFSAERLKGVDSTLKIQPAELGDSAMYLCASSLFGTGDSYEQYFGPGTRLTVT.